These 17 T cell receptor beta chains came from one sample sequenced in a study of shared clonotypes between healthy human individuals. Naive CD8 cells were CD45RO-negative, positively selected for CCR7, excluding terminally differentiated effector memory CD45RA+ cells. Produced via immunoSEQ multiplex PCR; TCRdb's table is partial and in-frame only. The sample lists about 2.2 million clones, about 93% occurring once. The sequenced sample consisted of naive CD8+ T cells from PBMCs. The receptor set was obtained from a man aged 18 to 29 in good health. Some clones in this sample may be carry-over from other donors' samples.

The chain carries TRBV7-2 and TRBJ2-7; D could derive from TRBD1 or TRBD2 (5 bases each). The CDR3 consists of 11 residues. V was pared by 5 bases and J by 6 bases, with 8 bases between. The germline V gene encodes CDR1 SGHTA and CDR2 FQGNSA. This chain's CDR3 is CASSQGPEQYF. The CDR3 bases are TGTGCCAGCAGCCAGGGACCCGAGCAGTACTTC.

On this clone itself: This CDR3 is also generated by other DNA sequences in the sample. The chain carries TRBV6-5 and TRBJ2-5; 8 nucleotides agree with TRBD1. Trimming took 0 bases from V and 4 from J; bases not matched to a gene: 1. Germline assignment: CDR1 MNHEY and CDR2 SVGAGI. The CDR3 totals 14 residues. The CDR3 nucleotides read TGTGCCAGCAGTTACTCGACAGGGGTAGAGACCCAGTACTTC. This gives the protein CASSYSTGVETQYF.

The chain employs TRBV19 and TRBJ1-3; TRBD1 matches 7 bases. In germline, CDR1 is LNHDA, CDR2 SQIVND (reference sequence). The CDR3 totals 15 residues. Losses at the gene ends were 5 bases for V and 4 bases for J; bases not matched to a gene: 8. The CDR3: CASSDYRGSGNTIYF. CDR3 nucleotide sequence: TGTGCCAGTAGTGACTACAGGGGTTCAGGAAACACCATATATTTT.

The CDR3: CASHQLAGHTEAFF. The CDR3 DNA is TGCGCCAGCCACCAACTCGCGGGGCACACTGAAGCTTTCTTT. The chain recombines TRBV5-1 with TRBJ1-1; possible D gene TRBD1, 5 bases. The CDR3 contains 14 residues. Trimming took off 7 bases at V and 3 bases at J, with 16 bases between the two ends. The germline gives CDR1 SGHRS, CDR2 YFSETQ.

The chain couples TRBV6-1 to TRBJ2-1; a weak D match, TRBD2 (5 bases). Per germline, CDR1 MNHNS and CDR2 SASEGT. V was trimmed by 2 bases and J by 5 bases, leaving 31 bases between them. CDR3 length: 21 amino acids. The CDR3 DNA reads TGTGCCAGCAGTGAATTTGTCCCGGGCGGGCGCTTGGAATGGAGCGACAATGAGCAGTTCTTC. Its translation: CASSEFVPGGRLEWSDNEQFF.

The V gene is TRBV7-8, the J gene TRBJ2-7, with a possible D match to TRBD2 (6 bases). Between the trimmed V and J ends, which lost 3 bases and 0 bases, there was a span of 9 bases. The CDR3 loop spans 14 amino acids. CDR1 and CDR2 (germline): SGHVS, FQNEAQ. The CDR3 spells CASSFGGTSYEQYF. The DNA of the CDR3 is TGTGCCAGCAGCTTCGGCGGGACCTCCTACGAGCAGTACTTC.

CDR3 DNA: TGTGCCCATCGATTAAGCGGGGCTTACTACGAGCAGTACTTC. It codes for CAHRLSGAYYEQYF. The chain combines TRBV30 with TRBJ2-7; 7 bases are shared with TRBD2. The CDR3 is 14 residues long. The germline gives CDR1 GTSNPN, CDR2 SVGIG (reference sequence). V dropped 8 bases and J dropped 3; count of bases not matched to a gene: 13.

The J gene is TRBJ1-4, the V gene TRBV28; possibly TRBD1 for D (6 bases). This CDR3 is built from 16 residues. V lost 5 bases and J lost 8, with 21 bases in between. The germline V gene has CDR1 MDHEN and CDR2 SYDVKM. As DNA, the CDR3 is TGTGCCAGCAGTACAGGGTCGTATTTGAGCCCAGAAAAACTGTTTTTT. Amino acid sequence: CASSTGSYLSPEKLFF.

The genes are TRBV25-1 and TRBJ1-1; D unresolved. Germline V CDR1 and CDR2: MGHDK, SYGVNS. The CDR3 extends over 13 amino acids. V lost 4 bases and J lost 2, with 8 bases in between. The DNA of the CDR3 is TGTGCCAGCAGTGTTAACAGCAACACTGAAGCTTTCTTT. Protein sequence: CASSVNSNTEAFF.

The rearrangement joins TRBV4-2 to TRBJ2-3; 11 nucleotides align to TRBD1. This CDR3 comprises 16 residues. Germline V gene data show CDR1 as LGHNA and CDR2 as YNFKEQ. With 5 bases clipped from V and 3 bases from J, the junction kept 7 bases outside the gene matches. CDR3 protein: CASSARDRGFTDTQYF. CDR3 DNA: TGTGCCAGCAGCGCCCGGGACAGGGGGTTTACAGATACGCAGTATTTT.

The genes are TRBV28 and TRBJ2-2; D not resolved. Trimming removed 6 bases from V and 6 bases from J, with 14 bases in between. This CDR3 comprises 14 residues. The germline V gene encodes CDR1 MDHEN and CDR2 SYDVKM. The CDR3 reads CASRPNFGPGELFF. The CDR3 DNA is TGTGCCAGCAGACCAAACTTCGGCCCCGGGGAGCTGTTTTTT. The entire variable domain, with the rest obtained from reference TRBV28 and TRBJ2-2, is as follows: DVKVTQSSRYLVKRTGEKVFLECVQDMDHENMFWYRQDPGLGLRLIYFSYDVKMKEKGDIPEGYSVSREKKERFSLILESASTNQTSMYLCASRPNFGPGELFFGEGSRLTVL.

In nucleotides, the CDR3 is TGTGCCAGCAGCGTGGGTCCCGCGCACACCGGGGAGCTGTTTTTT. This sequence encodes CASSVGPAHTGELFF. The rearrangement links TRBV9 to TRBJ2-2, with D unresolved. The germline CDR1 and CDR2 sequences are SGDLS and YYNGEE. This CDR3 has 15 amino acids. Trimming removed 2 bases from V and 3 bases from J, with 11 bases in between.

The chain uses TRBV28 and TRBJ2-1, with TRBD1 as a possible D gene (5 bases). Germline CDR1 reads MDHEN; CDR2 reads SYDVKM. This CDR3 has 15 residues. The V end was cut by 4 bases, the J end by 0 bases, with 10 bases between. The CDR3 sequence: CASSSRQSSYNEQFF. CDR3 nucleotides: TGTGCCAGCAGTTCCCGACAGAGCTCCTACAATGAGCAGTTCTTC.

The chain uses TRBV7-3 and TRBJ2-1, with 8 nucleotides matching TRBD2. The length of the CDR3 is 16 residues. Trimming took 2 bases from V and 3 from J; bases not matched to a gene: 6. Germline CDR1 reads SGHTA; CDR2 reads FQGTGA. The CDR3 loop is CASSLGAGGYYNEQFF. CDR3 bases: TGTGCCAGCAGCTTAGGGGCGGGAGGTTACTACAATGAGCAGTTCTTC.

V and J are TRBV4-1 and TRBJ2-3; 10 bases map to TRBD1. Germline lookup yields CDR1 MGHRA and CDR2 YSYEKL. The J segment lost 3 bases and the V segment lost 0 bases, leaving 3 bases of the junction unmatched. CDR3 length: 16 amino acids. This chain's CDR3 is CASSQEGQGRTDTQYF. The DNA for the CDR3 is TGCGCCAGCAGCCAAGAGGGACAGGGGAGAACAGATACGCAGTATTTT.

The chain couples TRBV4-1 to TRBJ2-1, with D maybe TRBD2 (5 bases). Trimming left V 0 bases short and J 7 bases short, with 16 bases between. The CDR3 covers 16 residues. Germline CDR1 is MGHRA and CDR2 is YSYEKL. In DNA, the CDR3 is TGCGCCAGCAGCCAAGATATGCTCCTTCCGGGGAATGAGCAGTTCTTC. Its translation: CASSQDMLLPGNEQFF.

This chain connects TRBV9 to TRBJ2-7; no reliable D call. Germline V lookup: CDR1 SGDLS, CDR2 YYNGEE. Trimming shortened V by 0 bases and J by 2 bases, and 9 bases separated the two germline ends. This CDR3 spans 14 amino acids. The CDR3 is CASSVGGWTYEQYF. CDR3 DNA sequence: TGTGCCAGCAGCGTAGGGGGTTGGACCTACGAGCAGTACTTC. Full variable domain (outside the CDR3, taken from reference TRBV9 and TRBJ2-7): DSGVTQTPKHLITATGQRVTLRCSPRSGDLSVYWYQQSLDQGLQFLIQYYNGEERAKGNILERFSAQQFPDLHSELNLSSLELGDSALYFCASSVGGWTYEQYFGPGTRLTVT.